The clone carrying this T cell receptor (beta chain) has just one count. What it recognizes is unknown. Unmatched junction bases numbered 5, after V lost 2 bases and J lost 4 bases. The CDR3 is 15 residues long. The V gene's germline CDR1 is SGHRS and CDR2 YFSETQ. Researchers ran the PCR with 60 Vbeta and 13 Jbeta primers. The method was immunoSEQ multiplex PCR; TCRdb's version includes in-frame clones alone and lacks a portion of them. This sample yields around 160,000 clones, of which approximately 88% are seen a single time; 1.5% belongs to the top ten. These data originate in a study of cytomegalovirus exposure and HLA in healthy donors. Study-level results: A later analysis found most CMV-associated TCR beta chains apparently HLA-restricted. It was 150 to 200 TCR beta chains that were listed as cytomegalovirus-associated.

V usage is TRBV5-1 and J usage is TRBJ2-1; 8 nucleotides line up with TRBD1. The origin of this receptor is a woman aged 18-30 years in good health and CMV-seronegative. Input material: PBMCs. CDR3 residues: CASSFQGARYNEQFF. DNA of the CDR3: TGCGCCAGCAGCTTCCAGGGGGCACGGTACAATGAGCAGTTCTTC.